A selection of T cell receptor beta chains follows, all from one sample in a study of beta chain features in type 1 diabetes. TCRdb's copy holds only in-frame clones and misses some; the assay was immunoSEQ multiplex PCR. The sample lists around 250,000 clones, roughly 13% occurring once. The sample was naive CD4+ T cells from blood. Receptor source: a woman aged 40 to 49 in good health. CDR3s include the opening cysteine and the closing phenylalanine or tryptophan. The D gene is left open where the match is weak. Part of the rows lack a size; the others show once, few, many or a class for expanded clones.

cdr3_aa cdr3_nt v_call d_call clone_size j_call
CASSLWGEIPNEQFF TGTGCCAGCAGCTTGTGGGGGGAGATTCCCAATGAGCAGTTCTTC TRBV5-6 NA NA TRBJ2-1
CASSPTGVGNQPQHF TGCGCCAGCAGTCCGACAGGGGTCGGCAATCAGCCCCAGCATTTT TRBV5-1 TRBD1 NA TRBJ1-5
CASSLAGNEKLFF TGTGCCAGCAGCTTGGCAGGGAACGAAAAACTGTTTTTT TRBV7-2 NA NA TRBJ1-4
CASSDRVGANVLTF TGCGCCAGCAGTGACAGGGTTGGGGCCAACGTCCTGACTTTC TRBV5-1 TRBD1 few TRBJ2-6
CASSAGMTDNEQFF TGTGCCAGCAGCGCGGGAATGACTGACAATGAGCAGTTCTTC TRBV9 NA few TRBJ2-1
CASFLPPSGELFF TGCGCCAGCTTTCTTCCCCCTAGCGGGGAGCTGTTTTTT TRBV5-1 NA NA TRBJ2-2
CASSSSPGTGNTEAFF TGTGCCAGCAGCTCCAGTCCCGGGACAGGGAACACTGAAGCTTTCTTT TRBV7-9 TRBD1 few TRBJ1-1
CASSEERVFSGANVLTF TGTGCCAGCAGTGAAGAGCGGGTTTTCTCTGGGGCCAACGTCCTGACTTTC TRBV2 NA NA TRBJ2-6
CASSPAGGPYNEQFF TGTGCCAGCAGTCCCGCCGGGGGGCCATACAATGAGCAGTTCTTC TRBV6-5 NA NA TRBJ2-1
CASRKQSRSYNEQFF TGCGCCAGCAGAAAACAGAGTCGCTCCTACAATGAGCAGTTCTTC TRBV5-1 NA NA TRBJ2-1
CASSLSPGTNTGELFF TGTGCCAGCAGCTTGTCCCCCGGGACAAACACCGGGGAGCTGTTTTTT TRBV5-6 NA NA TRBJ2-2
CASRTSGTANSPLHF TGTGCCAGCAGGACATCCGGGACAGCCAATTCACCCCTCCACTTT TRBV6-5 TRBD1 few TRBJ1-6
CASTLSRHLNTEAFF TGTGCCAGCACCCTAAGCCGACATTTGAACACTGAAGCTTTCTTT TRBV6-6 NA few TRBJ1-1
CASSIQGEGPGYTF TGTGCCAGCAGTATACAGGGAGAGGGGCCGGGCTACACCTTC TRBV9 NA NA TRBJ1-2
CASSHAQSFEGYTF TGCGCCAGCAGCCATGCACAGAGCTTTGAAGGCTACACCTTC TRBV5-1 NA NA TRBJ1-2
CSVEALTGINTEAFF TGCAGCGTTGAAGCCCTGACAGGGATCAACACTGAAGCTTTCTTT TRBV29-1 TRBD1 few TRBJ1-1
CASSTQAGSYEQYF TGTGCCAGTAGTACACAGGCCGGCTCCTACGAGCAGTACTTC TRBV19 NA NA TRBJ2-7
CASTLTSEQYF TGTGCCAGCACCCTTACTAGCGAGCAGTACTTC TRBV7-9 NA few TRBJ2-7
CASSLIAGGTGRDTQYF TGTGCCAGCAGCTTAATAGCGGGGGGTACGGGCAGGGATACGCAGTATTTT TRBV11-2 TRBD2 few TRBJ2-3
CASSLEQGAEAFF TGTGCCAGCAGCTTAGAACAGGGGGCTGAAGCTTTCTTT TRBV11-2 TRBD1 NA TRBJ1-1
CASSQGTVYGYTF TGCGCCAGCAGCCAGGGGACCGTCTATGGCTACACCTTC TRBV5-1 NA few TRBJ1-2
CASSPLGDAGGREQYF TGTGCCAGCTCACCGCTGGGTGACGCGGGGGGGCGAGAGCAGTACTTC TRBV18 TRBD2 NA TRBJ2-7
CSVADTSEEQYF TGCAGCGTTGCGGACACCAGTGAGGAGCAGTACTTC TRBV29-1 NA few TRBJ2-7
CASTGDRGQAEAFF TGTGCCAGCACCGGTGACAGGGGGCAGGCTGAAGCTTTCTTT TRBV2 TRBD1 few TRBJ1-1
CASSGVVRGTGGYTF TGTGCCAGCAGTGGGGTAGTGAGGGGGACCGGTGGCTACACCTTC TRBV2 NA NA TRBJ1-2
CASSATSGGAKTDTQYF TGTGCCAGCAGCGCCACTAGCGGGGGGGCGAAGACAGATACGCAGTATTTT TRBV9 TRBD2 NA TRBJ2-3
CASSLSLITDTQYF TGTGCCAGCAGCTTGTCCTTAATCACAGATACGCAGTATTTT TRBV5-6 NA NA TRBJ2-3